This entry is about one T cell receptor beta chain. Antigen unknown. 60 Vbeta and 13 Jbeta primers were used in PCR. Libraries were prepared by immunoSEQ multiplex PCR; TCRdb keeps only in-frame clonotypes and omits some of them. Listed are roughly 88,000 clones; about 16% falls within the top ten. The data belong to a study of cytomegalovirus exposure and HLA in healthy donors. Notes on the study in general: DRB1 showed the most TCR associations and HLA-C the fewest in a later analysis, as rates varied by HLA locus. Some V segments (TRBV6-2 and TRBV6-3 among them) were excluded as indistinguishable. Prior analysis indicated that the majority of TCR beta V segments exhibited productivity approximately 87% or approximately 30% of the time.

The ends lost 4 bases at V and 8 bases at J; junction bases unmatched: 3. The CDR3 has 15 residues. Germline CDR1 is LGHNA and CDR2 is YSLEER. Sample: PBMCs. The V call is TRBV4-3, the J call TRBJ2-1; 15 bases map to TRBD2. This receptor was taken from a man aged 45-60 years in good health and CMV-seropositive. The CDR3 loop reads CASSRTSGREDEQFF. Here the CDR3 DNA reads TGCGCCAGCAGCCGGACTAGCGGGAGGGAGGATGAGCAGTTCTTC.